A single sample is the source of the 10 T cell receptor beta chains below, sequenced in a study of identical twins. TCRdb analysed the 5' RACE reads with MiXCR anew, one entry per CDR3 protein. The repertoire holds 350,000 to 600,000 distinct CDR3 sequences, with 13% to 15% as singletons. The same data also contributed to another study, on yellow fever vaccine responses in identical twins.

The sample taken for sequencing was CD4+ T cells sorted from blood. The source of these receptors is a woman between 18 and 29 years old in good health.

This chain links TRBV6-2 or TRBV6-3 with TRBJ2-7; 9 bases are a match to TRBD1. V lost 7 bases and J lost 3; bases outside the gene matches: 4. Per germline, CDR1 MNHEY and CDR2 SVGEGT. This CDR3 is built from 13 residues. This chain's CDR3 is CASKQGAIYEQYF. The CDR3 nucleotides are TGTGCCAGCAAACAGGGGGCTATCTACGAGCAGTACTTC.

The chain combines TRBV7-2 with TRBJ2-2; D not certain. Trimming pared 5 bases from V and 7 bases from J, leaving 11 bases between. This CDR3 is 13 amino acids long. Per germline, CDR1 SGHTA and CDR2 FQGNSA. CDR3 DNA: TGTGCCAGCAGCCCCGCGGCGAACGGGGAGCTGTTTTTT. Protein product: CASSPAANGELFF. Drawing the rest from reference TRBV7-2 and TRBJ2-2, the complete variable domain is GAGVSQSPSNKVTEKGKDVELRCDPISGHTALYWYRQSLGQGLEFLIYFQGNSAPDKSGLPSDRFSAERTGGSVSTLTIQRTQQEDSAVYLCASSPAANGELFFGEGSRLTVL.

The rearrangement links TRBV6-1 to TRBJ2-7; tentatively, D is TRBD1 or TRBD2 (6 bases each). The V gene lost 6 bases and the J gene lost 7 bases, with 19 bases spanning the gap. The germline gives CDR1 MNHNS, CDR2 SASEGT. This CDR3 comprises 14 residues. The CDR3: CASRMRGAQGEQYF. The CDR3 region has the DNA TGTGCCAGCAGGATGAGGGGGGCTCAAGGAGAGCAGTACTTC.

This clonotype has a handful of counts. The chain is built from TRBV12-3 or TRBV12-4 and TRBJ1-1, with a possible D match to TRBD1 (5 bases). This CDR3 spans 12 amino acids. The V gene lost 4 bases and the J gene lost 6 bases, with 9 bases spanning the gap. CDR3 sequence reads: CASSWGWAEAFF. CDR3 coding DNA: TGTGCCAGCAGTTGGGGGTGGGCTGAAGCTTTCTTT.

The chain joins TRBV11-2 to TRBJ1-1; D gene ambiguous. This CDR3 has 13 amino acids. Per germline, CDR1 SGHAT and CDR2 FQNNGV. Trimming removed 4 bases from V and 8 bases from J, with 14 bases in between. The CDR3 region is CASSSKLDTEAFF. CDR3 coding DNA: TGTGCCAGCAGCTCTAAGCTGGATACAGAAGCTTTCTTT.

The sample holds a few counts of this clonotype. V gene TRBV6-5 combines with J gene TRBJ2-5; perhaps D is TRBD1 or TRBD2 (5 bases each). The V end was cut by 2 bases, the J end by 5 bases, with 12 bases between. The length of the CDR3 is 14 residues. CDR1 is MNHEY, CDR2 SVGAGI, per germline. The CDR3 sequence: CASSYGTLEETQYF. DNA of the CDR3: TGTGCCAGCAGTTACGGGACGCTTGAGGAGACCCAGTACTTC.

The chain carries TRBV12-3 or TRBV12-4 and TRBJ1-5, with D uncertain. Trimming removed 5 bases from V and 0 bases from J, with 8 bases in between. The CDR3 loop spans 14 amino acids. The CDR3 DNA sequence: TGTGCCAGCAGTCCCTCGTATAGCAATCAGCCCCAGCATTTT. Its protein is CASSPSYSNQPQHF.

The J gene is TRBJ2-1, the V gene TRBV27; maybe TRBD1 (6 bases). Trimming left V 10 bases short and J 0 bases short, with 16 bases between. CDR3 length: 15 residues. The germline V gene encodes CDR1 MNHEY and CDR2 SMNVEV (reference sequence). CDR3 nucleotide sequence: TGTGCCACCCGCCAAGGGGGAAGCTCCTACAATGAGCAGTTCTTC. This sequence encodes CATRQGGSSYNEQFF.

The V call is TRBV4-2, the J call TRBJ2-7, with 8 bases fitting TRBD2. V shed 1 base, J shed 2 bases, and the junction held 7 bases outside the gene matches. CDR3 length: 16 residues. Germline CDR1 LGHNA, CDR2 YNFKEQ. Here the CDR3 DNA reads TGTGCCAGCAGCCAAGTTTCGACTAGCGTTGCCTACGAGCAGTACTTC. Protein: CASSQVSTSVAYEQYF.

This clonotype occurred a few times. The rearrangement links TRBV6-2 or TRBV6-3 to TRBJ2-2, with D tentatively TRBD1 (6 bases). Trimming left V 11 bases short and J 4 bases short, with 17 bases between. The CDR3 totals 14 residues. In germline, CDR1 is MNHEY, CDR2 SVGEGT. The DNA for the CDR3 is TGTGCCCTAAGGTTAGGCAGGGGCACCGGGGAGCTGTTTTTT. It is translated as CALRLGRGTGELFF.